The 29 T cell receptor beta chains below come from one sample, sequenced in a study of CD8+ T cells in alopecia areata. Once RNA had been extracted, it was reverse transcribed into cDNA to act as the sequencing template. Profiling relied on immunoSEQ multiplex PCR, and the TCRdb table lists in-frame clones only, not all of them. The table has 110,000 to 150,000 clones, roughly half seen once. The source was CD4+ T cells sorted from blood, collected at week 0. These receptors were obtained from a human donor with alopecia areata.

The chain has TRBV5-6 and TRBJ2-1, with 9 bases fitting TRBD2. Trimming removed 2 bases from V and 5 bases from J; junction bases left unmatched: 2. Germline-derived CDR1 and CDR2 are SGHDT and YYEEEE. The CDR3 runs 14 residues. The CDR3 DNA is TGTGCCAGCAGCTTCGCGGGAGGGGACAATGAGCAGTTCTTC. It codes for CASSFAGGDNEQFF.

CDR3 protein: CAWTTWGTSGSLTQYF. The CDR3 DNA sequence: TGTGCCTGGACGACATGGGGGACTAGCGGGAGTCTAACCCAGTACTTC. This chain connects TRBV30 to TRBJ2-5; TRBD2 aligns across 14 bases. Germline CDR1 GTSNPN, CDR2 SVGIG (reference sequence). V shed 4 bases, J shed 8 bases, and the junction held 12 bases outside the gene matches. CDR3 length: 16 amino acids.

This clone was recorded once. CDR3 region: CASRVPGTFATGELFF. Written as DNA, the CDR3 is TGTGCCAGCAGGGTGCCAGGAACCTTCGCCACCGGGGAGCTGTTTTTT. This chain links TRBV25-1 with TRBJ2-2; no reliable D call. CDR1 is MGHDK and CDR2 is SYGVNS in the germline V gene. The CDR3 covers 16 residues. Trimming stripped 6 bases from V and 4 bases from J, with 18 bases between.

The rearrangement joins TRBV7-9 to TRBJ2-7, with 10 bases fitting TRBD1. CDR1 and CDR2 from the germline V gene are SEHNR and FQNEAQ (reference sequence). CDR3 length equals 17 residues. Germline trimming cut 1 base from V and 0 bases from J; bases unmatched to any gene: 6. CDR3: CASSLGGTGVLSYEQYF. The CDR3 coding sequence is TGTGCCAGCAGCTTAGGAGGGACAGGGGTCCTCTCCTACGAGCAGTACTTC.

The CDR3: CSVERAYEQFF. The CDR3 DNA reads TGCAGCGTTGAACGAGCCTATGAGCAGTTCTTC. V is TRBV29-1 and J is TRBJ2-1; D gene uncertain. The ends were cut back, 2 bases at V and 8 bases at J, with 7 bases in the middle. The CDR3 is 11 amino acids. CDR1 is SQVTM and CDR2 is ANQGSEA in the germline V gene.

The chain recombines TRBV4-1 with TRBJ2-1; possibly TRBD2 for D (5 bases). CDR3 length: 19 residues. CDR1 is MGHRA, CDR2 YSYEKL, per germline. Trimming left V 4 bases short and J 4 bases short, with 26 bases between. CDR3 DNA sequence: TGCGCCAGCAGCCGAGATATTGTGGAGGCGTCCGCCTCTTACAATGAGCAGTTCTTC. Protein sequence: CASSRDIVEASASYNEQFF.

In its sample, this clone was seen a few times. At one end, the junction sequence differs from germline, possibly due to a read error. V is TRBV28 and J is TRBJ2-5; the D is unclear. The V gene's germline CDR1 is MDHEN and CDR2 SYDVKM. The CDR3 is 16 residues long. The CDR3 DNA follows: TGTGCCAGCAGCTGGTCCAGGCTGGGCGGTCAAGGGACCCAGTACTTC. It yields the protein CASSWSRLGGQGTQYF.

The chain recombines TRBV19 with TRBJ1-2; D ambiguous. In germline, CDR1 is LNHDA, CDR2 SQIVND (reference sequence). Trimming shortened V by 7 bases and J by 1 base, and 10 bases separated the two germline ends. The CDR3 is made up of 13 amino acids. CDR3 DNA sequence: TGTGCCAGTAATGTAGGAGGTAACTATGGCTACACCTTC. It codes for CASNVGGNYGYTF.

This rearrangement joins TRBV7-9 to TRBJ2-4; TRBD1 might be the D (5 bases). The V and J ends lost 4 bases and 4 bases respectively, with 14 bases between them. CDR1 is SEHNR and CDR2 is FQNEAQ in the germline V gene (reference sequence). CDR3 length: 15 residues. CDR3 sequence reads: CASSYSSDSKNIQYF. The DNA for the CDR3 is TGTGCCAGCAGCTACTCCTCCGACAGTAAAAACATTCAGTACTTC.

The genes are TRBV29-1 and TRBJ2-7, with D perhaps being TRBD1 or TRBD2 (5 bases each). This CDR3 spans 16 amino acids. From germline, CDR1 is SQVTM and CDR2 ANQGSEA. V was pared by 4 bases and J by 5 bases, with 24 bases between. CDR3 nucleotide sequence: TGCAGCGTTGGGTCGTTGGGGGACGGGTTGTTACACGAGCAGTACTTC. Translation gives CSVGSLGDGLLHEQYF.

The J gene is TRBJ2-2, the V gene TRBV5-1; 11 bases match TRBD2. The V segment lost 0 bases and the J segment 7 bases; nucleotides outside the gene matches: 14. Germline V gene sequence: CDR1 SGHRS, CDR2 YFSETQ. CDR3 length equals 19 residues. The CDR3 sequence is CASSLAMLAGGPFFGELFF. The CDR3 DNA reads TGCGCCAGCAGCTTGGCCATGCTAGCGGGAGGCCCTTTTTTCGGGGAGCTGTTTTTT.

This chain joins TRBV5-4 and TRBJ1-1; no clear D gene. V lost 1 base and J 1 base, leaving 8 bases between the germline ends. Germline V CDR1 and CDR2: SGHNT, YYREEE (reference sequence). The CDR3 spans 14 residues. DNA for the CDR3: TGTGCCAGCAGCTTGTCGTACAGGAACACTGAAGCTTTCTTT. Its translation: CASSLSYRNTEAFF.

This clone has more than one count but fewer than ten. The V gene is TRBV30, the J gene TRBJ1-5; possibly TRBD1 for D (5 bases). Germline loops: CDR1 GTSNPN, CDR2 SVGIG (reference sequence). The ends were cut back, 2 bases at V and 7 bases at J, with 15 bases in the middle. The CDR3 sequence is 14 residues long. CDR3 coding DNA: TGTGCCTGGAGTTTCCCACCAGGGAAACAGCCCCAGCATTTT. Protein product: CAWSFPPGKQPQHF.

This rearrangement joins TRBV5-4 to TRBJ2-2, with D uncertain. Trimming took 0 bases from V and 0 from J, leaving 6 bases between them. The CDR3 extends over 15 amino acids. Germline V CDR1 and CDR2: SGHNT, YYREEE (reference sequence). The CDR3 reads CASSLGRSNTGELFF. The CDR3 nucleotides are TGTGCCAGCAGCTTGGGACGTTCGAACACCGGGGAGCTGTTTTTT.

This clone was seen a single time. The rearrangement links TRBV25-1 to TRBJ2-5, with D tentatively TRBD2 (6 bases). The germline V and J ends were trimmed by 8 bases and 0 bases, with 13 bases remaining between them. Per the germline V gene, CDR1 is MGHDK and CDR2 is SYGVNS. The CDR3 loop spans 14 amino acids. In nucleotides, the CDR3 is TGTGCCAGCCAAGCCGGGGGTAACCAAGAGACCCAGTACTTC. This translates into CASQAGGNQETQYF.

The chain is built from TRBV23-1 and TRBJ2-3, with TRBD2 matching 12 bases. TRBV23-1 falls under the ORF class, with uncertain function. The junction had 6 bases not matched to a gene; V was cut back by 6 bases and J by 2 bases. This CDR3 contains 16 residues. The CDR3 spells CASRSRLAGDTDTQYF. In nucleotides, the CDR3 is TGCGCCAGCAGGTCGAGACTAGCGGGGGACACAGATACGCAGTATTTT.

The chain combines TRBV30 with TRBJ2-1, with D hard to call. From germline, CDR1 is GTSNPN and CDR2 SVGIG (reference sequence). The CDR3 is 11 amino acids. V lost 0 bases to trimming and J lost 12 bases, with 9 bases between them. For the CDR3, the DNA is TGTGCCTGGAGTGTACGAGACCGGCAGTTCTTC. It translates to CAWSVRDRQFF.

This chain links TRBV9 with TRBJ2-7; maybe TRBD2 (5 bases). This CDR3 comprises 14 residues. The germline V gene has CDR1 SGDLS and CDR2 YYNGEE. V lost 3 bases and J 3 bases, leaving 13 bases between the germline ends. The CDR3 DNA sequence: TGTGCCAGCAGCGAGGGAGATAGCGTCTACGAGCAGTACTTC. Encoded protein: CASSEGDSVYEQYF.

V and J are TRBV29-1 and TRBJ2-2, with 12 bases aligning to TRBD1. Germline-derived CDR1 and CDR2 are SQVTM and ANQGSEA. After removal of 6 bases from V and 6 bases from J, the junction contained 5 bases not matched to a gene. The CDR3 has 14 residues. The chain's CDR3 is CSVQGTGGPGELFF. The DNA of the CDR3 is TGCAGCGTACAAGGGACAGGGGGCCCCGGGGAGCTGTTTTTT.

This chain uses TRBV13 with TRBJ1-4, with D tentatively TRBD1 (5 bases). V lost 0 bases to trimming and J lost 6 bases, with 5 bases between them. The CDR3 is made up of 13 amino acids. The germline V gene encodes CDR1 PRHDT and CDR2 FYEKMQ (reference sequence). The CDR3 coding sequence is TGTGCCAGCAGCTTAGGGACAGATGAAAAACTGTTTTTT. Its protein product is CASSLGTDEKLFF.

V usage is TRBV7-9 and J usage is TRBJ1-1; no clear D gene. Trimming removed 0 bases at V and 1 base at J, with 6 bases between. Germline V CDR1 and CDR2: SEHNR, FQNEAQ (reference sequence). The CDR3 spans 14 residues. CDR3 region: CASSLARANTEAFF. CDR3 DNA: TGTGCCAGCAGCTTAGCTCGGGCGAACACTGAAGCTTTCTTT.

The rearrangement uses TRBV6-5 and TRBJ1-2; weak D call: TRBD1 (6 bases). CDR1 MNHEY and CDR2 SVGAGI come from the germline V gene. The V end lost 4 bases, the J end lost 5 bases, and 14 bases lay between the germline ends. This CDR3 comprises 14 residues. In nucleotides, the CDR3 is TGTGCCAGCAGTTCCGCGGGACACCCGTATGGCTACACCTTC. Its translation: CASSSAGHPYGYTF.

This clone was observed a few times. The chain combines TRBV30 with TRBJ2-3, with 9 bases fitting TRBD1. Trimming removed 5 bases from V and 4 bases from J; junction bases left unmatched: 13. Looked up from germline, CDR1 is GTSNPN and CDR2 is SVGIG (reference sequence). The CDR3 has 16 amino acids. The CDR3 DNA reads TGTGCCTGGGGCGCCTCGACAGGGGGGTTTGCAGATACGCAGTATTTT. This sequence encodes CAWGASTGGFADTQYF.

The chain employs TRBV15 and TRBJ2-6; D is unresolved. The CDR3 has 14 amino acids. Trimming took off 3 bases at V and 7 bases at J, with 10 bases between the two ends. CDR1 is LNHNV, CDR2 YYDKDF, per germline (reference sequence). Written as DNA, the CDR3 is TGTGCCACCAGCAGGAGAGGTCAAGCCAACGTCCTGACTTTC. Protein product: CATSRRGQANVLTF. Drawing the rest from reference TRBV15 and TRBJ2-6, the complete variable domain is DAMVIQNPRYQVTQFGKPVTLSCSQTLNHNVMYWYQQKSSQAPKLLFHYYDKDFNNEADTPDNFQSRRPNTSFCFLDIRSPGLGDTAMYLCATSRRGQANVLTFGAGSRLTVL.

The rearrangement uses TRBV30 and TRBJ2-3; TRBD2 is a possible D gene (7 bases). This CDR3 comprises 15 residues. CDR1 is GTSNPN, CDR2 SVGIG, per germline (reference sequence). V dropped 3 bases and J dropped 2 bases, with 15 bases sitting between them. The CDR3 protein is CAWSALGGATDTQYF. The CDR3 DNA is TGTGCCTGGAGCGCACTGGGGGGGGCCACAGATACGCAGTATTTT.

This clone has just one count. The chain combines TRBV28 with TRBJ2-7; D is perhaps TRBD1 or TRBD2 (5 bases each). The germline V gene has CDR1 MDHEN and CDR2 SYDVKM. The V gene lost 5 bases and the J gene lost 0 bases, with 14 bases spanning the gap. The length of the CDR3 is 15 residues. The CDR3, as DNA: TGTGCCAGCAGTCCCGTGGGACGGAGCTCCTACGAGCAGTACTTC. It translates to CASSPVGRSSYEQYF.

The rearrangement joins TRBV9 to TRBJ2-3; TRBD2 matches at 7 bases. J gave up 0 bases and V 2 bases, and 0 bases lay outside the gene matches. This CDR3 contains 14 residues. The germline gives CDR1 SGDLS, CDR2 YYNGEE. CDR3 coding DNA: TGTGCCAGCAGCGTTAGCGGGAGCACAGATACGCAGTATTTT. It codes for CASSVSGSTDTQYF. Based on the CDR3 plus reference TRBV9 and TRBJ2-3, the full variable domain is DSGVTQTPKHLITATGQRVTLRCSPRSGDLSVYWYQQSLDQGLQFLIQYYNGEERAKGNILERFSAQQFPDLHSELNLSSLELGDSALYFCASSVSGSTDTQYFGPGTRLTVL.

This clone appeared a few times. The chain employs TRBV7-9 and TRBJ1-5; D ambiguous. Trimming took off 5 bases at V and 9 bases at J, with 8 bases between the two ends. CDR1 SEHNR and CDR2 FQNEAQ come from the germline V gene (reference sequence). This CDR3 has 11 amino acids. CDR3 nucleotide sequence: TGTGCCAGCAGCGAGAAGAGGCCCCAGCATTTT. It encodes CASSEKRPQHF.

Written as DNA, the CDR3 is TGTGCCAGCAGCCATGGACAGGGGGGTAACACCATATATTTT. This encodes CASSHGQGGNTIYF. The chain employs TRBV4-2 and TRBJ1-3; TRBD1 aligns across 10 bases. The CDR3 runs to 14 residues. The ends lost 3 bases at V and 7 bases at J; junction bases unmatched: 3. Germline CDR1 LGHNA, CDR2 YNFKEQ.